The rows below give T cell receptor beta chains drawn from one sample of a study of control samples from healthy donors and cancer patients. Clones were sequenced by immunoSEQ multiplex PCR, and TCRdb holds only the in-frame ones, with some missing. The sample yields about 250,000 clones, about 80% seen once. Sequencing used PBMCs. These receptors originate from a woman aged 55-75 years with lung cancer. The CDR3 runs from the conserved cysteine through the conserved F or W. The D gene is left open where the match is weak. Not all rows give a size; the values are once, few, many and, for expanded clones, a class.

CASFGGEERGGGYTF	TGTGCCAGCTTCGGTGGGGAGGAAAGGGGCGGGGGCTACACCTTC	TRBV9	TRBJ1-2	NA	NA
CAWSVLSEKLFF	TGTGCCTGGAGTGTCTTGAGTGAAAAACTGTTTTTT	TRBV30	TRBJ1-4	NA	NA
CASSFSNSGAFF	TGTGCCAGCAGCTTTTCAAATTCCGGGGCTTTCTTT	TRBV7-8	TRBJ1-1	NA	NA
CASSSPTDTQYF	TGCGCCAGCAGCTCACCTACAGATACGCAGTATTTT	TRBV5-1	TRBJ2-3	NA	NA
CASSLGLAGQETQYF	TGTGCCAGCTCACTCGGACTAGCGGGGCAAGAGACCCAGTACTTC	TRBV18	TRBJ2-5	TRBD2	once
CASSQEISRRQETQYF	TGCGCCAGCAGCCAAGAAATAAGCAGAAGGCAAGAGACCCAGTACTTC	TRBV4-1	TRBJ2-5	NA	NA
CATSDPAPRGSNEQFF	TGTGCCACCAGTGACCCGGCCCCACGGGGAAGCAATGAGCAGTTCTTC	TRBV24-1	TRBJ2-1	NA	NA
CASSQVGGDQPQHF	TGTGCCAGCAGCCAAGTAGGAGGAGATCAGCCCCAGCATTTT	TRBV3-1/TRBV3-2	TRBJ1-5	NA	NA
CASSTGLNSPLHF	TGCGCCAGCAGCACAGGTTTAAATTCACCCCTCCACTTT	TRBV10-1	TRBJ1-6	NA	many
CAISGQGTDTQYF	TGTGCCATCAGTGGACAGGGCACAGATACGCAGTATTTT	TRBV10-3	TRBJ2-3	NA	NA
CASSVSSGRLQETQYF	TGTGCCAGCAGTGTAAGTTCGGGGAGGCTTCAGGAGACCCAGTACTTC	TRBV2	TRBJ2-5	NA	NA
CASSWQGGNVNTEAFF	TGTGCCAGCAGCTGGCAGGGGGGGAACGTGAACACTGAAGCTTTCTTT	TRBV5-5	TRBJ1-1	TRBD1	NA
CAISERTVNTGELFF	TGTGCCATCAGTGAAAGGACGGTGAACACCGGGGAGCTGTTTTTT	TRBV10-3	TRBJ2-2	NA	few
CASSTGTGLGETQYF	TGTGCCAGTAGCACCGGGACAGGGTTGGGGGAGACCCAGTACTTC	TRBV19	TRBJ2-5	TRBD1	NA
CASSLGQGYEQYF	TGTGCCAGTAGTCTAGGACAGGGCTACGAGCAGTACTTC	TRBV19	TRBJ2-7	TRBD1	NA
CASTSSSYNSPLHF	TGTGCCAGTACAAGCAGCTCCTATAATTCACCCCTCCACTTT	TRBV2	TRBJ1-6	NA	NA
CASSPSTVGGYEQYF	TGTGCCAGCAGCCCATCGACAGTGGGTGGTTACGAGCAGTACTTC	TRBV7-9	TRBJ2-7	NA	once
CAGRDLNYGYTF	TGTGCCGGCAGGGACCTAAACTATGGCTACACCTTC	TRBV28	TRBJ1-2	NA	NA
CASSDSSSGNTIYF	TGCGCCAGCTCGGACAGTTCCTCTGGAAACACCATATATTTT	TRBV5-1	TRBJ1-3	NA	NA
CASSTRQFNYGYTF	TGTGCCAGCAGTACACGACAGTTTAACTATGGCTACACCTTC	TRBV6-6	TRBJ1-2	NA	NA
CASSQEPGATTSPLHF	TGCGCCAGCAGCCAAGAGCCGGGGGCGACAACTTCACCCCTCCACTTT	TRBV4-1	TRBJ1-6	NA	NA
CASSLVSTSNEQFF	TGTGCCAGCAGCTTAGTTTCCACTAGCAATGAGCAGTTCTTC	TRBV7-2	TRBJ2-1	NA	NA
CASSYRGKVQYEQYF	TGTGCCAGCAGCTACAGGGGGAAGGTGCAGTACGAGCAGTACTTC	TRBV7-2	TRBJ2-7	TRBD1	once
CASSYGTAAGHQNIQYF	TGTGCCAGCAGCTATGGAACAGCGGCCGGGCACCAAAACATTCAGTACTTC	TRBV4-2	TRBJ2-4	NA	NA
CASSEWTAVTPLHF	TGTGCCAGCAGTGAATGGACAGCCGTGACACCCCTCCACTTT	TRBV6-1	TRBJ1-6	NA	NA
CASSFGTRGTGELFF	TGTGCCAGCAGTTTCGGTACGCGAGGGACCGGGGAGCTGTTTTTT	TRBV6-5	TRBJ2-2	NA	NA
CASRAGLNSGNTIYF	TGTGCCAGCAGGGCGGGACTCAATTCTGGAAACACCATATATTTT	TRBV11-2	TRBJ1-3	NA	NA
CASSLEGTGNIQYF	TGCGCCAGCAGCTTGGAGGGGACCGGCAACATTCAGTACTTC	TRBV5-1	TRBJ2-4	NA	NA
CASSLSDLFNEQFF	TGTGCCAGCAGCTTGTCCGACCTTTTCAATGAGCAGTTCTTC	TRBV11-2	TRBJ2-1	NA	NA
CASRTGSTTGELFF	TGTGCCAGCAGGACAGGATCCACCACCGGGGAGCTGTTTTTT	TRBV2	TRBJ2-2	NA	NA
CASSLVNRVEQYF	TGTGCCAGCAGCTTAGTAAATCGGGTCGAGCAGTACTTC	TRBV7-2	TRBJ2-7	NA	NA
CASSLSTVSGNTIYF	TGTGCCAGCAGCCTGTCGACAGTCTCTGGAAACACCATATATTTT	TRBV5-4	TRBJ1-3	NA	NA
CASSAATANTEAFF	TGCGCCAGCAGCGCCGCGACGGCAAACACTGAAGCTTTCTTT	TRBV5-1	TRBJ1-1	NA	once
CASSFLGAEAFF	TGTGCCAGCAGCTTCCTAGGGGCAGAAGCTTTCTTT	TRBV12-3/TRBV12-4	TRBJ1-1	NA	NA
CASTALAGIGNEQFF	TGCGCCAGCACCGCTCTAGCGGGGATAGGGAATGAGCAGTTCTTC	TRBV5-1	TRBJ2-1	TRBD2	NA
CASSDTYSLGGTQYF	TGCGCCAGCAGCGACACATACAGCTTAGGGGGGACCCAGTACTTC	TRBV10-2	TRBJ2-5	NA	NA
CASSWTGGNEQFF	TGTGCCAGCAGCTGGACAGGGGGCAATGAGCAGTTCTTC	TRBV5-4	TRBJ2-1	TRBD1	few
CASSLGVSGNTIYF	TGTGCCAGCAGCTTAGGGGTCTCTGGAAACACCATATATTTT	TRBV7-9	TRBJ1-3	NA	once
CASSQATSPLHF	TGTGCCAGCAGCCAGGCGACTTCACCCCTCCACTTT	TRBV3-1/TRBV3-2	TRBJ1-6	NA	few
CASSLSLPGNTIYF	TGCGCCAGCAGCTTGTCCTTACCTGGAAACACCATATATTTT	TRBV5-1	TRBJ1-3	NA	NA
CASSQVSREGTGELFF	TGCGCCAGCAGCCAAGTGTCCAGGGAGGGCACCGGGGAGCTGTTTTTT	TRBV4-1	TRBJ2-2	TRBD2	NA
CASSLAGVGVVNQPQHF	TGTGCCAGCAGCTTAGCGGGAGTGGGTGTAGTGAATCAGCCCCAGCATTTT	TRBV7-8	TRBJ1-5	NA	NA